Shown below are 14 T cell receptor beta chains from a single sample sequenced in a study of cytomegalovirus exposure and HLA in healthy donors. Method: immunoSEQ multiplex PCR; TCRdb's copy keeps in-frame clones and lacks some. In the table there are 190,000 or so clones, about 86% of which are singletons. The sample consisted of PBMCs. The receptors were sampled from a woman aged 18-29 years in good health and CMV-seropositive.

The rearrangement links TRBV2 to TRBJ2-1; D not resolved. The CDR3 contains 10 residues. Between the trimmed V and J ends, which lost 2 bases and 11 bases, there was a span of 4 bases. The germline CDR1 and CDR2 sequences are SNHLY and FYNNEI. The CDR3 nucleotides read TGTGCCAGCAGTGAAAATAAGCAGTTCTTC. Encoded protein: CASSENKQFF.

V and J are TRBV7-6 and TRBJ2-5, with D possibly TRBD1 on 5 matching bases. The V end was cut by 6 bases, the J end by 5 bases, with 16 bases between. The CDR3 covers 14 residues. Germline CDR1 is SGHVS and CDR2 is FNYEAQ. The CDR3 region has the DNA TGTGCCAGCAGGCCCCCCAGGGTACGGGAGACCCAGTACTTC. Protein sequence: CASRPPRVRETQYF.

The chain employs TRBV25-1 and TRBJ2-5; D perhaps matches TRBD1 (5 bases). V was pared by 1 base and J by 4 bases, with 10 bases between. Germline CDR1 is MGHDK and CDR2 is SYGVNS. CDR3 size: 14 residues. The CDR3 loop reads CASSEFVGVETQYF. The CDR3 DNA is TGTGCCAGCAGTGAATTTGTAGGGGTAGAGACCCAGTACTTC.

CDR3 protein: CASKQGTNTEAFF. CDR3 DNA sequence: TGTGCCAGCAAACAGGGGACGAACACTGAAGCTTTCTTT. The chain employs TRBV7-9 and TRBJ1-1; 7 positions match TRBD1. In germline, CDR1 is SEHNR, CDR2 FQNEAQ (reference sequence). This CDR3 region has 13 residues. After removal of 7 bases from V and 1 base from J, the junction contained 3 bases not matched to a gene.

This CDR3 reads CASSWDREEAFF. The CDR3 DNA reads as TGTGCCAGCAGCTGGGACAGGGAGGAAGCTTTCTTT. The V call is TRBV5-6, the J call TRBJ1-1; 9 nucleotides line up with TRBD1. Trimming removed 3 bases from V and 8 bases from J; junction bases left unmatched: 2. The CDR3 covers 12 residues. The V gene's germline CDR1 is SGHDT and CDR2 YYEEEE.

The V call is TRBV7-9, the J call TRBJ2-1; 7 positions match TRBD2. The length of the CDR3 is 14 residues. Germline trimming cut 3 bases from V and 8 bases from J; bases unmatched to any gene: 7. Germline V CDR1 and CDR2: SEHNR, FQNEAQ (reference sequence). This chain's CDR3 is CASSLSGGVYEQFF. Written as DNA, the CDR3 is TGTGCCAGCAGCTTGAGTGGGGGGGTCTATGAGCAGTTCTTC.

The J gene is TRBJ1-1, the V gene TRBV7-9, with D possibly being TRBD1 (5 bases). Looked up from germline, CDR1 is SEHNR and CDR2 is FQNEAQ (reference sequence). This CDR3 has 17 residues. With 4 bases removed from V and 4 bases from J, the gap between germline ends came to 22 bases. In nucleotides, the CDR3 is TGTGCCAGCAGCTCCCGGGGGGACCTCCAAATGAGCACTGAAGCTTTCTTT. Translated: CASSSRGDLQMSTEAFF.

The chain recombines TRBV7-2 with TRBJ2-1, with D tentatively TRBD2 (6 bases). The CDR3 has 15 residues. Trimming shortened V by 4 bases and J by 1 base, and 11 bases separated the two germline ends. Germline V gene data show CDR1 as SGHTA and CDR2 as FQGNSA. For the CDR3, the DNA is TGTGCCAGCAGCTCCGTAGCGGTATCCTACAATGAGCAGTTCTTC. Protein: CASSSVAVSYNEQFF.

This sequence joins TRBV14 and TRBJ1-5; D is undetermined. Germline V gene sequence: CDR1 SGHDN, CDR2 FVKESK. The CDR3 contains 17 residues. V shed 3 bases and J shed 4 bases, with 19 bases lying between them. The CDR3 sequence: CASSHFLTDQANQPQHF. The CDR3 nucleotides are TGTGCCAGCAGCCATTTTCTAACAGACCAGGCGAATCAGCCCCAGCATTTT.

J is TRBJ2-3 and V is TRBV2; TRBD2 is a possible D gene (5 bases). Trimming cost V 7 bases and J 2 bases, with 13 bases left between them. Germline V CDR1 and CDR2: SNHLY, FYNNEI. This CDR3 spans 14 amino acids. The CDR3 here is CASMRATNTDTQYF. In DNA, the CDR3 is TGTGCCAGCATGCGAGCGACTAACACAGATACGCAGTATTTT.

J is TRBJ2-1 and V is TRBV11-2; D is perhaps TRBD1 (5 bases). The ends were cut back, 5 bases at V and 3 bases at J, with 11 bases in the middle. CDR1 is SGHAT and CDR2 is FQNNGV in the germline V gene. The CDR3 sequence is 14 residues long. CDR3 in amino acids: CASSHRQSYNEQFF. The CDR3 bases are TGTGCCAGCAGCCACCGACAGAGCTACAATGAGCAGTTCTTC.

The rearrangement links TRBV19 to TRBJ1-2, with 10 bases lining up with TRBD1. Germline assignment: CDR1 LNHDA and CDR2 SQIVND (reference sequence). This CDR3 region has 14 residues. J was trimmed by 5 bases and V by 5 bases; bases with no gene match: 5. CDR3 sequence: CASSGPGQGYGYTF. As DNA, the CDR3 is TGTGCCAGTAGTGGACCGGGACAGGGGTATGGCTACACCTTC.

The genes are TRBV6-1 and TRBJ1-5; D gene ambiguous. Trimming removed 1 base from V and 11 bases from J, with 6 bases in between. Germline CDR1 and CDR2: MNHNS and SASEGT. CDR3 length equals 11 residues. The CDR3 coding sequence is TGTGCCAGCAGTGAAGGGACTACCCAGCATTTT. This encodes CASSEGTTQHF.

As to this clone: Other DNA sequences from this sample encode an identical CDR3 as well. This sequence joins TRBV6-5 and TRBJ2-3; D may be TRBD2 (5 bases). Germline lookup yields CDR1 MNHEY and CDR2 SVGAGI. Trimming pared 6 bases from V and 1 base from J, leaving 8 bases between. This CDR3 contains 13 residues. The CDR3 spells CASRKGGTDTQYF. The CDR3 DNA follows: TGTGCCAGCAGGAAGGGAGGCACAGATACGCAGTATTTT.